A selection of T cell receptor beta chains follows, all from one sample in a study of control samples from healthy donors and cancer patients. The assay was immunoSEQ multiplex PCR, and TCRdb's table has in-frame clones only and misses some. The sample records more than 35,000 clones, 80% to 90% being singletons. The specimen sequenced was PBMCs. These receptors came from a woman between 55 and 75 years old with lung cancer. Both conserved end residues are part of each CDR3. A D gene is named only where the DNA matches it firmly. Size values are once, few and many counts, or a class for expanded clones, and some rows have none.

>NA|TRBV7-9|NA|TRBJ1-2
TGTGCCAGCAGCTTAGCTAACTATGGCTACACCTTC
CASSLANYGYTF
>NA|TRBV21-1|NA|TRBJ2-3
TGTGCCAGCAGCAGAGGACTAGCGGGAGATACGCAGTATTTT
CASSRGLAGDTQYF
>NA|TRBV5-4|NA|TRBJ2-7
TGTGCCAGCAGCTTGGGACCCGCGTGGCAGGGCAGGGACGAGCAGTACTTC
CASSLGPAWQGRDEQYF
>NA|TRBV7-2|NA|TRBJ2-7
TGTGCCAGCAGCTTTCTCGTGGCCCGAGGCGAGCAGTACTTC
CASSFLVARGEQYF
>NA|TRBV7-8|NA|TRBJ2-4
TGTGCCAGCAGCTCGGGATATACAAGTCTAGCCAAAAACATTCAGTACTTC
CASSSGYTSLAKNIQYF
>NA|TRBV7-8|NA|TRBJ2-2
TGTGCCAGCAGCAGGCCCGGGGAGCTGTTTTTT
CASSRPGELFF
>NA|TRBV15|NA|TRBJ1-3
TGTGCCACCAGCAGAGTGGGTCAGTCCCTCGACTCTGGAAACACCATATATTTT
CATSRVGQSLDSGNTIYF
>NA|TRBV15|TRBD1|TRBJ1-5
TGTGCCACCAGCAGAGGACAGGGGGCTGGTCAGCCCCAGCATTTT
CATSRGQGAGQPQHF
>medium-sized|TRBV7-9|TRBD1|TRBJ2-2
TGTGCCAGCAGCTCTCCGGGACAGGAGTACACCGGGGAGCTGTTTTTT
CASSSPGQEYTGELFF
>once|TRBV6-5|NA|TRBJ1-2
TGTGCCAGCAGTTCCCTACCCTCAGGGGCTAGAGGCTACACCTTC
CASSSLPSGARGYTF
>NA|TRBV3-1/TRBV3-2|NA|TRBJ2-1
TGTGCCAGCAGCCAAGAGGCGGGTGTCTACAATGAGCAGTTCTTC
CASSQEAGVYNEQFF
>NA|TRBV30|NA|TRBJ1-5
TGTGCCTGGAAAGGCAGGAGCGATCAGCCCCAGCATTTT
CAWKGRSDQPQHF
>NA|TRBV30|TRBD1|TRBJ2-7
TGTGCCTGGAGTGCCAGGGACAGGGGGCGACACGAGCAGTACTTC
CAWSARDRGRHEQYF
>NA|TRBV6-1|TRBD1|TRBJ1-5
TGTGCCACCGACAGGGTTGGTCAGCCCCAGCATTTT
CATDRVGQPQHF
>NA|TRBV11-3|NA|TRBJ1-1
TGTGCCAGCAGCTCCGTAGGGACTGAAGCTTTCTTT
CASSSVGTEAFF
>NA|TRBV25-1|NA|TRBJ1-3
TGTGCCAGCTGCGGGCCGGGAAACACCATATATTTT
CASCGPGNTIYF
>NA|TRBV10-3|TRBD2|TRBJ2-1
TGTGCCAGCAACCGACTAGCGGGAGCCTACAATGAGCAGTTCTTC
CASNRLAGAYNEQFF
>once|TRBV2|NA|TRBJ1-1
TGTGCCAGCAAACAGACAAAAGGGGGCACTGAAGCTTTCTTT
CASKQTKGGTEAFF
>NA|TRBV7-9|TRBD1|TRBJ1-2
TGTGCCAGCAGCTTAGCGCGGGACAGGGGCTATGGCTACACCTTC
CASSLARDRGYGYTF
>once|TRBV7-9|NA|TRBJ1-5
TGTGCCAGCAGCTTAGCTGGCGGATTTAATAGCAATCAGCCCCAGCATTTT
CASSLAGGFNSNQPQHF
>NA|TRBV10-1|TRBD2|TRBJ2-1
TGCGCCAGCACCCCCCGACTAGCGGGAGAGGACAATGAGCAGTTCTTC
CASTPRLAGEDNEQFF
>NA|TRBV3-1/TRBV3-2|TRBD2|TRBJ2-1
TGTGCCAGCAGCCAAGATGAGGGAAGGACTAGTCCTTACAATGAGCAGTTCTTC
CASSQDEGRTSPYNEQFF
>NA|TRBV7-2|NA|TRBJ1-1
TGTGCCAGCAGCTCCACGATGGGGGCGAACACTGAAGCTTTCTTT
CASSSTMGANTEAFF
>few|TRBV11-3|NA|TRBJ2-5
TGTGCCAGCAGCTTAGCGGCTGGGATAGGGACCCAGTACTTC
CASSLAAGIGTQYF
>medium-sized|TRBV28|TRBD1|TRBJ1-5
TGTGCCAGCAGCCTTGGGACAGGGGGCAGGACCCAGCATTTT
CASSLGTGGRTQHF
>NA|TRBV18|NA|TRBJ1-5
TGTGCCAGCTCACCCCAAGAGAATCAGGTGCCCCAGCATTTT
CASSPQENQVPQHF
>NA|TRBV29-1|NA|TRBJ1-1
TGCAGCGTACAGGGAATGAACACTGAAGCTTTCTTT
CSVQGMNTEAFF
>NA|TRBV18|NA|TRBJ2-7
TGTGCCAGCTCACCAACCGGGGCCTACGAGCAGTACTTC
CASSPTGAYEQYF
>NA|TRBV6-4|TRBD1|TRBJ1-6
TGTGCCAGCAGTGACTCGTCGCAGGGGGACTATAATTCACCCCTCCACTTT
CASSDSSQGDYNSPLHF
>NA|TRBV6-5|NA|TRBJ2-6
TGTGCCAGCAGGAGTCTCGACTCGGGGGCCAACGTCCTGACTTTC
CASRSLDSGANVLTF
>NA|TRBV2|NA|TRBJ2-1
TGTGCCGGCCGTCTCTACGGGAATGAGCAGTTCTTC
CAGRLYGNEQFF
>NA|TRBV7-2|NA|TRBJ2-7
TGTGCCAGCAGCTTAGTCGTTACGAACGAGCAGTACTTC
CASSLVVTNEQYF
>NA|TRBV6-5|NA|TRBJ2-3
TGTGCCAGCAGTTACTCCTCAGATACGCAGTATTTT
CASSYSSDTQYF
>NA|TRBV6-5|NA|TRBJ2-7
TGTGCCAGCAGTTCCCCGGGTAGAAGTAACTACGAGCAGTACTTC
CASSSPGRSNYEQYF
>NA|TRBV7-2|NA|TRBJ1-1
TGTGCCAGCAGCCGGCGCGGAACTGTTAAAGCTTTCTTT
CASSRRGTVKAFF
>NA|TRBV6-2/TRBV6-3|TRBD1|TRBJ2-7
TGTGCCAGCAGTTACGGGACAGGGTGGCGGCGGAGTTCCTACGAGCAGTACTTC
CASSYGTGWRRSSYEQYF
>NA|TRBV7-8|NA|TRBJ1-5
TGTGCCAGCAGGGAGGATGGCAATCAGCCCCAGCATTTT
CASREDGNQPQHF
>NA|TRBV11-2|NA|TRBJ2-1
TGTGCCAGTCTATCCTCCGGAGGGAGCAATGAGCAGTTCTTC
CASLSSGGSNEQFF
>NA|TRBV27|NA|TRBJ1-2
TGTGCCAGCAGAGGGACCGCCTCGGGTGGCTACACCTTC
CASRGTASGGYTF
>NA|TRBV12-3/TRBV12-4|NA|TRBJ2-7
TGTGCCAGCAGTTCTACATTTTCGGAGGAGCAGTACTTC
CASSSTFSEEQYF
>NA|TRBV20-1|NA|TRBJ1-2
TGCAGTGCCTTAGGACATGATGGCTACACCTTC
CSALGHDGYTF
>NA|TRBV5-5|NA|TRBJ1-5
TGTGCCAGCAGCTCGATCCCTATGAGCCAGCCCCAGCATTTT
CASSSIPMSQPQHF
>NA|TRBV6-6|TRBD1|TRBJ1-5
TGTGCCAGCAGTCTACAGGGGGCAGAACAGCCCCAGCATTTT
CASSLQGAEQPQHF
>once|TRBV9|NA|TRBJ2-3
TGTGCCAGCAGCACAGGGTCCACAGATACGCAGTATTTT
CASSTGSTDTQYF
>NA|TRBV5-1|TRBD1|TRBJ2-7
TGCGCCAGCAGCTTGGGGGACAGGGCGGACGAGCAGTACTTC
CASSLGDRADEQYF